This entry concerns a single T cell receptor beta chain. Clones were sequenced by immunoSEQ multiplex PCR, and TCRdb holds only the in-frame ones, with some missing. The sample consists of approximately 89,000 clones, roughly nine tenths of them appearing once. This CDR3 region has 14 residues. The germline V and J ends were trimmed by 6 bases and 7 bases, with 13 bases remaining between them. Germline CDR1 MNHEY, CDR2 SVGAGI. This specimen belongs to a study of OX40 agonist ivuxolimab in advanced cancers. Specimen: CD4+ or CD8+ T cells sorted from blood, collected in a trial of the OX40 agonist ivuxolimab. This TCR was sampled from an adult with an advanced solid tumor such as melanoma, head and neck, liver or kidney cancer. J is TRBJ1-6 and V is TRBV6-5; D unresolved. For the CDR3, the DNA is TGTGCCAGCAGGCGGGGTGTGACGAATTCACCCCTCCACTTT. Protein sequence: CASRRGVTNSPLHF.